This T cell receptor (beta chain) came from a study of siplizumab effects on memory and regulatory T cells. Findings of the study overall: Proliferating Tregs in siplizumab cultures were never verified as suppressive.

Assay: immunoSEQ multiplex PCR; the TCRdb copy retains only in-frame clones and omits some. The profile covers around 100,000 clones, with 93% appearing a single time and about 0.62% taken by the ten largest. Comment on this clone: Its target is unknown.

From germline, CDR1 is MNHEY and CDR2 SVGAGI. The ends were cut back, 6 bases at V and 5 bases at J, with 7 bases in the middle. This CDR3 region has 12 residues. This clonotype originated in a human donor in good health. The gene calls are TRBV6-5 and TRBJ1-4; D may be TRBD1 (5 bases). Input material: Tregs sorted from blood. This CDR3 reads CASRGTNEKLFF. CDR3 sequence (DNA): TGTGCCAGCAGAGGGACGAATGAAAAACTGTTTTTT.